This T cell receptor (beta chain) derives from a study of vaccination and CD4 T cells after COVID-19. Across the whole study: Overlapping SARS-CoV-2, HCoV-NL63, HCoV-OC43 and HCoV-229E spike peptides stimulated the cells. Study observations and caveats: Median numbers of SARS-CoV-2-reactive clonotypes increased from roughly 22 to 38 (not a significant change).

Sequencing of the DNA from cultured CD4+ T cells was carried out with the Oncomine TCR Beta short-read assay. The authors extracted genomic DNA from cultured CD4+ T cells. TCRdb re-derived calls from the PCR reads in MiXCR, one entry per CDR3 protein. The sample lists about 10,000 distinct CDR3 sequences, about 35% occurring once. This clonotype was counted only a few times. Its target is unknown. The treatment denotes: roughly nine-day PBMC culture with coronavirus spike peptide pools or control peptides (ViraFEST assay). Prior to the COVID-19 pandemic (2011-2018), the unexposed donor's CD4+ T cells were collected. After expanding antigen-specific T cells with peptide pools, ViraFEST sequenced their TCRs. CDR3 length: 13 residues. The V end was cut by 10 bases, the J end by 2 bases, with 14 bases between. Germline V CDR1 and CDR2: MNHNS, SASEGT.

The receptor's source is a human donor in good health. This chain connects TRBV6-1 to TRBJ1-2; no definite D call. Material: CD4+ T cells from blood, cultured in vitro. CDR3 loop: CATLLNGNYGYTF. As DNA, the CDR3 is TGTGCCACGTTACTAAACGGAAACTATGGCTACACCTTC.